By sample share, the clone carrying this T cell receptor beta chain is medium-sized (0.01 to 0.1%). This sample is part of a study of tumor-infiltrating lymphocytes in primary liver carcinoma. Study overall: Aged between 30 and 69 years, the patients were men and women.

TCR beta cDNA was made from approximately 540 ng total RNA with a constant-region primer. ARM-PCR, slightly modified, supplied the TCR beta libraries through three nested multiplex PCR rounds. The first two PCR rounds used TRBV1-TRBV30 primers with a Cbeta primer, roughly 10 cycles each. TCRdb reprocessed the multiplex PCR reads with MiXCR, giving one entry per CDR3 protein. This table has 45,000 to 55,000 distinct CDR3 sequences, approximately 70% appearing once. This CDR3 is built from 14 residues. V gave up 10 bases and J gave up 3 bases, with 19 bases separating them. Extraction of RNA together with DNA used about 18-31 mg of unsorted bulk tissue. Histology found more than 75% viable tumor cells per sample.

The sample taken for sequencing was liver tumor tissue from sampling region 5. Indicated subset: tumor region T5, tumor centre. This chain joins TRBV12-3 or TRBV12-4 and TRBJ2-7; unclear D gene. The sequence came from a man aged 40-50 years with primary liver carcinoma and hepatitis B virus infection. The CDR3 sequence is CAILQSGRRYEQYF. CDR3 DNA sequence: TGTGCCATCCTCCAGAGTGGTCGGCGCTACGAGCAGTACTTC.